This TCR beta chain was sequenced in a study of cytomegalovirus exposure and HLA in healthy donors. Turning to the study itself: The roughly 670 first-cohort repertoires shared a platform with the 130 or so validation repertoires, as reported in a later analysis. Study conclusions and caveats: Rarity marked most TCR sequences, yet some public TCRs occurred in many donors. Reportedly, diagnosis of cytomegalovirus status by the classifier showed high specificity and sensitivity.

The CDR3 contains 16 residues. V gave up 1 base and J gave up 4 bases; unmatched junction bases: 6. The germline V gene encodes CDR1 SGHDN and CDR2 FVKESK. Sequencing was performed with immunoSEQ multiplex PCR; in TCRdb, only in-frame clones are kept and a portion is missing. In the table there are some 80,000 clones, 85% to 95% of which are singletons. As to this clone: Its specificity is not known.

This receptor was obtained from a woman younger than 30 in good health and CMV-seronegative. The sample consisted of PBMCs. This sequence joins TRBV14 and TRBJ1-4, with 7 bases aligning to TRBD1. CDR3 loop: CASSQVADRFNEKLFF. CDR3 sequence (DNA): TGTGCCAGCAGCCAAGTCGCGGACAGGTTTAATGAAAAACTGTTTTTT. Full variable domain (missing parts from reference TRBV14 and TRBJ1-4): EAGVTQFPSHSVIEKGQTVTLRCDPISGHDNLYWYRRVMGKEIKFLLHFVKESKQDESGMPNNRFLAERTGGTYSTLKVQPAELEDSGVYFCASSQVADRFNEKLFFGSGTQLSVL.